This record concerns one T cell receptor (beta chain) sequence. Germline V CDR1 and CDR2: KGHSH, LQKENI. The CDR3 sequence is 15 residues long. V lost 3 bases and J 1 base, leaving 9 bases between the germline ends. This record belongs to a study of control samples from healthy donors and cancer patients. Assay used: immunoSEQ multiplex PCR; TCRdb lists only in-frame clones, some missing. Of 110,000 or so clones listed, 83% were seen once; the top ten hold around 13%. The rearrangement uses TRBV18 and TRBJ2-2; D gene uncertain. This receptor was taken from a woman aged 45 to 65 in good health. Sequencing was performed on blood. The CDR3 region has the DNA TGTGCCAGCTCACCGGTTCAAGGGAACACCGGGGAGCTGTTTTTT. This gives the protein CASSPVQGNTGELFF.